This T cell receptor (beta chain) came from a study of radiotherapy plus CTLA-4 blockade in lung cancer. Comments on this clone: The antigen is unknown. Other DNA sequences within the sample encode an identical CDR3.

Clones were read by immunoSEQ multiplex PCR, and TCRdb kept only the in-frame ones, dropping some. The sample holds some 110,000 clones; more than 75% are singletons and the top ten take 2% to 3%. Germline V lookup: CDR1 LGHNA, CDR2 YSLEER. This CDR3 has 15 amino acids. Trimming left V 0 bases short and J 0 bases short, with 6 bases between. Findings and caveats of the study: Tumor-origin TCR clones grew in blood after radiotherapy plus ipilimumab. Increased serum interferon-beta after radiation also reportedly predicted response strongly.

Sample: peripheral blood, taken from a patient treated with radiotherapy plus ipilimumab. J is TRBJ1-5 and V is TRBV4-3; D is unresolved. This sequence originates from a human donor with non-small cell lung cancer that progressed on radiotherapy plus ipilimumab. Some clones in this sample may be carry-over from other donors' samples. CDR3 in amino acids: CASSQDTGSNQPQHF. DNA for the CDR3: TGCGCCAGCAGCCAAGATACGGGTAGCAATCAGCCCCAGCATTTT.